The rows below give T cell receptor beta chains drawn from one sample of a study of blood T cell repertoires in COVID-19. Here immunoSEQ multiplex PCR was the method, and the copy in TCRdb shows in-frame clones only, minus some. The sample gives 250,000 to 350,000 clones, around 87% of which show up once; 7.8% is in the top ten. The specimen sequenced was peripheral blood. Source of these receptors: a woman in her forties or fifties who had recovered from COVID-19. The CDR3 runs from the conserved cysteine through the conserved F or W. D genes are given only for firm matches. Size is stated for part of the rows, as once, few or many counts, or as a class when the clone is expanded.

clone size	V gene	D gene	J gene	CDR3 protein	CDR3 DNA
NA	TRBV18	TRBD1	TRBJ1-1	CASSPEIFGTGMNTEAFF	TGTGCCAGCTCACCCGAGATATTCGGGACAGGGATGAACACTGAAGCTTTCTTT
NA	TRBV4-3	TRBD1	TRBJ1-4	CASSQWTGRATNEKLFF	TGCGCCAGCAGCCAGTGGACAGGGAGGGCAACTAATGAAAAACTGTTTTTT
NA	TRBV5-4	TRBD1	TRBJ2-5	CASSQGQGVEETQYF	TGTGCCAGCAGCCAGGGACAGGGAGTAGAAGAGACCCAGTACTTC
NA	TRBV7-9	NA	TRBJ2-3	CASSYGGGGTDTQYF	TGTGCCAGCAGCTATGGAGGAGGGGGCACAGATACGCAGTATTTT
NA	TRBV15	TRBD1	TRBJ1-2	CATSRVNGQGAQGYTF	TGTGCCACCAGCAGAGTGAATGGACAGGGGGCTCAAGGCTACACCTTC
NA	TRBV5-4	NA	TRBJ1-1	CASARGARAEAFF	TGTGCCAGTGCCCGGGGGGCGCGCGCTGAAGCTTTCTTT
NA	TRBV7-9	NA	TRBJ2-1	CASSSNSQAYNEQFF	TGTGCCAGCAGCTCGAACTCTCAGGCCTACAATGAGCAGTTCTTC
NA	TRBV27	NA	TRBJ1-6	CASSSGLSSGSPLHF	TGTGCCAGCAGTTCGGGACTCTCTTCTGGCTCACCCCTCCACTTT
NA	TRBV28	NA	TRBJ1-1	CASRLRDTEAFF	TGTGCCAGCAGACTGAGAGACACTGAAGCTTTCTTT
NA	TRBV5-1	NA	TRBJ1-2	CASSRQATSYGYTF	TGCGCCAGCAGCCGACAGGCCACCTCTTATGGCTACACCTTC
once	TRBV9	NA	TRBJ2-4	CASSVEGVDKNIQYF	TGTGCCAGCAGCGTAGAGGGGGTCGACAAAAACATTCAGTACTTC
once	TRBV5-4	TRBD1	TRBJ2-2	CASSRDRTGANTGELFF	TGTGCCAGCAGCCGAGATCGGACAGGGGCGAACACCGGGGAGCTGTTTTTT
few	TRBV9	TRBD1	TRBJ1-4	CASSSEGQGALGEKLFF	TGTGCCAGCAGCTCCGAGGGACAGGGGGCTTTGGGTGAAAAACTGTTTTTT
NA	TRBV5-6	NA	TRBJ2-3	CASSLSRAGDTQYF	TGTGCCAGCAGCTTGAGCCGGGCGGGGGATACGCAGTATTTT
NA	TRBV25-1	TRBD2	TRBJ2-5	CASSEAGGPETQYF	TGTGCCAGCAGTGAAGCGGGAGGGCCAGAGACCCAGTACTTC
NA	TRBV12-3/TRBV12-4	NA	TRBJ2-2	CASSFSGTGELFF	TGTGCCAGCAGTTTTAGTGGCACCGGGGAGCTGTTTTTT
once	TRBV10-3	NA	TRBJ1-2	CAISPTSDYGYTF	TGTGCCATCAGTCCCACCAGCGACTATGGCTACACCTTC
NA	TRBV5-1	NA	TRBJ2-1	CASSLGGDSYNEQFF	TGCGCCAGCAGCTTGGGGGGCGACTCCTACAATGAGCAGTTCTTC
NA	TRBV2	NA	TRBJ1-1	CASSVQINTEAFF	TGTGCCAGCAGTGTACAAATCAACACTGAAGCTTTCTTT
NA	TRBV10-3	TRBD1	TRBJ1-1	CAIRTDRRNTEAFF	TGTGCCATCAGAACGGACAGGAGGAACACTGAAGCTTTCTTT
NA	TRBV9	NA	TRBJ1-1	CASSGGMNTEAFF	TGTGCCAGCAGCGGAGGCATGAACACTGAAGCTTTCTTT
NA	TRBV7-9	NA	TRBJ1-2	CASTVGGRYGYTF	TGTGCCAGCACCGTCGGGGGTCGGTATGGCTACACCTTC
NA	TRBV20-1	NA	TRBJ2-5	CSAFFGTQYF	TGCAGTGCTTTTTTCGGGACCCAGTACTTC
once	TRBV5-5	TRBD1	TRBJ1-2	CASSLSGTGNYGYTF	TGTGCCAGCAGCTTGTCCGGGACAGGGAACTATGGCTACACCTTC
NA	TRBV9	NA	TRBJ2-3	CASSAGILGTDTQYF	TGTGCCAGCAGCGCAGGGATCTTAGGGACAGATACGCAGTATTTT